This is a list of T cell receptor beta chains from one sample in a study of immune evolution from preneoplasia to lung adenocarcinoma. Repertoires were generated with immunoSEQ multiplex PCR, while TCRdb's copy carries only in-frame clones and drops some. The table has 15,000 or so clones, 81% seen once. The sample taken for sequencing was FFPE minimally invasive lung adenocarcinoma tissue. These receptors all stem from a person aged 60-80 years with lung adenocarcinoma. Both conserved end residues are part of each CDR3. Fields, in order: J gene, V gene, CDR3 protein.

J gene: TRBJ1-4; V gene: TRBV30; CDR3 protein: CAWSVKGKLFF
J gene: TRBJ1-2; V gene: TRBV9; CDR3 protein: CASSPRGGVGYTF
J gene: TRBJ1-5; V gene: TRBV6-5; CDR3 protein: CASSSGTAGNQPQHF
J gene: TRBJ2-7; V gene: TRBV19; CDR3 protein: CASSIPGQYEQYF
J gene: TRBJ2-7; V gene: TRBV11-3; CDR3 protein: CASSLGFGREQYF
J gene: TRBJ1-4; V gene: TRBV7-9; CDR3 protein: CASSPGTGAPSWEKLFF
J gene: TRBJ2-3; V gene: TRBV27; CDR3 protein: CASRQGLASTDTQYF
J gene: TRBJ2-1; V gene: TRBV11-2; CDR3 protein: CASRPPGTAPYNEQFF
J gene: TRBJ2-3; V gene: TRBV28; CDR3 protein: CASSSRTSGEIDTQYF
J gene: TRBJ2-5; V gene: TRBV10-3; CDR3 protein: CAIVRGLGETQYF
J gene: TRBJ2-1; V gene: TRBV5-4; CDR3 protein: CASSTERTSANNEQFF
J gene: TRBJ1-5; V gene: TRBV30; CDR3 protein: CAWSVQGGGQPQHF
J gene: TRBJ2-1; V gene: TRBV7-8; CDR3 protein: CASSLTSRVDEQFF
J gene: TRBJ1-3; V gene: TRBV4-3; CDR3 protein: CASSQDWLQGGTIYF
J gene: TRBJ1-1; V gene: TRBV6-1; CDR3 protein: CASSERENTEAFF
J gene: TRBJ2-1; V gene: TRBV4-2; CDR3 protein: CASSQVGLAGGYNEQFF
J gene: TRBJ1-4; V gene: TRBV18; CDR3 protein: CASSPAPGRTNEKLFF
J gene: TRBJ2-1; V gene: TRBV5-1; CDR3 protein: CASSLLPSAGRGEQFF
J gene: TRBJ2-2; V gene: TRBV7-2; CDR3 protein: CASSLGGLLTGELFF
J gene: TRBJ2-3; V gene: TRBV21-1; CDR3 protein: CASSKIPGTDTQYF
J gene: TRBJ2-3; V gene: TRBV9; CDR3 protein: CASSPWGGGGSTDTQYF
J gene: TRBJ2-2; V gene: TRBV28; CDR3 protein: CASSLSNTGELFF
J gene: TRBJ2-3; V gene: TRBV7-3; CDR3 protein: CASSLMGHYTDTQYF
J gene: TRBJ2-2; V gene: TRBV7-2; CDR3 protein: CASSSGSGALHTGELFF
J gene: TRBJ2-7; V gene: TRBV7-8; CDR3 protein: CASSRGTSGTHEQYF
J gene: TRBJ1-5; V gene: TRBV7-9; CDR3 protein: CASSPQGWNQPQHF